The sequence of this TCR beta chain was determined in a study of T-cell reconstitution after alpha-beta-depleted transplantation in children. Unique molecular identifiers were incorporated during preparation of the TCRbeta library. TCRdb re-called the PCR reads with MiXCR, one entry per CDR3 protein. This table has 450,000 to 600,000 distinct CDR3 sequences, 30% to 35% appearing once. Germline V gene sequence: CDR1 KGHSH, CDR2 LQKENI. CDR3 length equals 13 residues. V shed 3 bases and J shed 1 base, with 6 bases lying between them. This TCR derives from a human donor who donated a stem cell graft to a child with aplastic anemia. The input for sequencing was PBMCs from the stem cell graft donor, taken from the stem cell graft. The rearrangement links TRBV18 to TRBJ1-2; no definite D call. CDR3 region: CASSPRDNYGYTF. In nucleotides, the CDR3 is TGTGCCAGCTCACCTCGGGATAACTATGGCTACACCTTC.